The 30 T cell receptor beta chains below all came from one sample that was sequenced in a study of blood T cell repertoires in COVID-19. Clones were sequenced by immunoSEQ multiplex PCR, and TCRdb holds only the in-frame ones, with some missing. The sample includes over 250,000 clones, around 87% of them seen just once. Sequenced: PBMCs or T cells enriched from blood (not recorded which). The receptors come from a woman aged 25 to 39 who had recovered from COVID-19.

This clone appeared once. The chain uses TRBV7-6 and TRBJ2-5; 12 bases line up with TRBD2. CDR1 is SGHVS and CDR2 is FNYEAQ in the germline V gene. The CDR3 runs 15 residues. The J segment lost 5 bases and the V segment lost 5 bases, leaving 6 bases of the junction unmatched. The CDR3, as DNA: TGTGCCAGCAGCGCAAGACTAGCGGGGGCGGAGACCCAGTACTTC. Its translation is CASSARLAGAETQYF. Combining the CDR3 with reference TRBV7-6 and TRBJ2-5 gives the whole variable domain GAGVSQSPRYKVTKRGQDVALRCDPISGHVSLYWYRQALGQGPEFLTYFNYEAQQDKSGLPNDRFSAERPEGSISTLTIQRTEQRDSAMYRCASSARLAGAETQYFGPGTRLLVL.

Ten or more counts support this clone. The V gene is TRBV5-1, the J gene TRBJ1-1; no clear D. The germline V and J ends were trimmed by 4 bases and 1 base, with 17 bases remaining between them. There are 16 residues in the CDR3. CDR1 is SGHRS and CDR2 is YFSETQ in the germline V gene. CDR3: CASSVIPLSGNTEAFF. DNA for the CDR3: TGCGCCAGCAGCGTCATTCCCTTGTCAGGGAACACTGAAGCTTTCTTT.

The count of this clone is one. The chain links TRBV19 to TRBJ1-3; 7 bases line up with TRBD1. CDR1 and CDR2 (germline): LNHDA, SQIVND (reference sequence). The ends lost 4 bases at V and 2 bases at J; junction bases unmatched: 5. The CDR3 totals 15 residues. CDR3 region: CASSSWDSAGNTIYF. Here the CDR3 DNA reads TGTGCCAGTAGTAGTTGGGACAGCGCTGGAAACACCATATATTTT.

This chain uses TRBV18 with TRBJ2-2, with 7 bases aligning to TRBD1. This CDR3 contains 17 residues. CDR1 and CDR2 from the germline V gene are KGHSH and LQKENI. V shed 3 bases and J 0 bases; nucleotides not matched to a gene: 7. CDR3 sequence: CASSPRTGGTNTGELFF. The CDR3 DNA sequence: TGTGCCAGCTCACCTCGGACAGGTGGTACGAACACCGGGGAGCTGTTTTTT.

CDR3 nucleotide sequence: TGTGCCAGCAGCAAAGGTTCGGTCCCTTATAATTCACCCCTCCACTTT. Encoded protein: CASSKGSVPYNSPLHF. The J gene is TRBJ1-6, the V gene TRBV21-1. TRBV21-1 is a listed pseudogene. The CDR3 totals 16 residues.

The J gene is TRBJ2-3, the V gene TRBV27, with 7 bases aligning to TRBD2. The CDR3 has 17 amino acids. The germline V gene encodes CDR1 MNHEY and CDR2 SMNVEV (reference sequence). V lost 6 bases to trimming and J lost 6 bases; unmatched junction nucleotides: 18. CDR3 in DNA: TGTGCCAGCAGCCACCCCGAGGAGCGGGGATATTCGGATACGCAGTATTTT. Amino acid sequence: CASSHPEERGYSDTQYF.

V usage is TRBV5-1 and J usage is TRBJ1-1; D call uncertain. V was cut by 2 bases and J by 3 bases, with 11 bases left in between. The CDR3 totals 14 residues. Looked up from germline, CDR1 is SGHRS and CDR2 is YFSETQ. The CDR3 region is CASSFAGRDTEAFF. DNA for the CDR3: TGCGCCAGCAGCTTTGCGGGCCGTGACACTGAAGCTTTCTTT.

J is TRBJ1-2 and V is TRBV2; possibly TRBD1 for D (5 bases). The CDR3 extends over 14 amino acids. Trimming removed 3 bases from V and 0 bases from J, with 8 bases in between. The germline gives CDR1 SNHLY, CDR2 FYNNEI. In DNA, the CDR3 is TGTGCCAGCAGTGACTCGGGGGCTAACTATGGCTACACCTTC. Translated, it gives CASSDSGANYGYTF.

V and J are TRBV27 and TRBJ1-4; 9 bases fit TRBD1. CDR3 length: 16 amino acids. The V segment lost 4 bases and the J segment 3 bases; nucleotides outside the gene matches: 6. CDR1 is MNHEY and CDR2 is SMNVEV in the germline V gene (reference sequence). CDR3 bases: TGTGCCAGCAGTTCCCCGGGACAGGGCCCTAATGAAAAACTGTTTTTT. Translated, it gives CASSSPGQGPNEKLFF.

The chain carries TRBV6-6 and TRBJ1-5; 10 nucleotides align to TRBD1. Germline CDR1 MNHNY, CDR2 SVGAGI (reference sequence). This CDR3 has 16 amino acids. Trimming at V came to 6 bases and at J to 3 bases, leaving 8 bases not matched to a gene. The CDR3 nucleotides read TGTGCCAGCAGCCGCCTGGGACAGGGGTTCAATCAGCCCCAGCATTTT. Encoded protein: CASSRLGQGFNQPQHF.

The CDR3 loop reads CASSLAEVGGYTF. The CDR3 DNA reads as TGTGCCAGCAGCTTAGCCGAGGTGGGTGGCTACACCTTC. J is TRBJ1-2 and V is TRBV7-2; D unclear. This CDR3 comprises 13 residues. Trimming shortened V by 0 bases and J by 7 bases, and 9 bases separated the two germline ends. Germline V gives CDR1 SGHTA, CDR2 FQGNSA.

The chain employs TRBV28 and TRBJ2-2; D is unclear. The V gene lost 7 bases and the J gene lost 6 bases, with 12 bases spanning the gap. The CDR3 runs 13 residues. CDR1 and CDR2 from the germline V gene are MDHEN and SYDVKM. The CDR3 DNA follows: TGTGCCAGCACCAGCGCGGCTCCCGGGGAGCTGTTTTTT. Translating it yields CASTSAAPGELFF.

This rearrangement joins TRBV7-9 to TRBJ2-1; tentatively, D is TRBD1 (5 bases). The CDR3 extends over 14 amino acids. V lost 3 bases to trimming and J lost 3 bases, with 9 bases between them. Germline values: CDR1 SEHNR, CDR2 FQNEAQ (reference sequence). In DNA, the CDR3 is TGTGCCAGCAGCTTGAGTGACAGCTACAATGAGCAGTTCTTC. It translates to CASSLSDSYNEQFF. The complete variable domain, with remaining parts taken from reference TRBV7-9 and TRBJ2-1, reads DTGVSQNPRHKITKRGQNVTFRCDPISEHNRLYWYRQTLGQGPEFLTYFQNEAQLEKSRLLSDRFSAERPKGSFSTLEIQRTEQGDSAMYLCASSLSDSYNEQFFGPGTRLTVL.

J is TRBJ2-7 and V is TRBV28; weak D call: TRBD2 (5 bases). The CDR3 consists of 13 residues. The ends were cut back, 8 bases at V and 5 bases at J, with 16 bases in the middle. Germline CDR1 is MDHEN and CDR2 is SYDVKM. The CDR3 nucleotides read TGTGCCAGCTTGAGCAGATTCGGGGACGAGCAGTACTTC. This gives the protein CASLSRFGDEQYF.

The chain uses TRBV11-2 and TRBJ2-7, with D possibly being TRBD2 (7 bases). CDR3 size: 15 residues. In germline, CDR1 is SGHAT, CDR2 FQNNGV. The V gene lost 6 bases and the J gene lost 5 bases, with 20 bases spanning the gap. The CDR3 reads CASSPGGGGKHEQYF. The CDR3 coding sequence is TGTGCCAGCAGTCCTGGGGGCGGGGGAAAGCACGAGCAGTACTTC.

There are a few counts of this clone. The V call is TRBV10-1, the J call TRBJ1-1; 7 bases fit TRBD1. CDR1 and CDR2 (germline): WNHNN, SYGVQD (reference sequence). J gave up 10 bases and V 5 bases, and 10 bases lay outside the gene matches. CDR3 size: 13 residues. CDR3 region: CASSSRIEGAAFF. In DNA, the CDR3 is TGCGCCAGCAGTTCCCGAATCGAGGGGGCAGCTTTCTTT.

V is TRBV9 and J is TRBJ2-2; a weak D match, TRBD1 (5 bases). The ends were cut back, 4 bases at V and 4 bases at J, with 14 bases in the middle. Germline CDR1 is SGDLS and CDR2 is YYNGEE. CDR3 length: 15 residues. CDR3 sequence: CASSPRAQGTGELFF. CDR3 DNA sequence: TGTGCCAGCAGCCCCCGGGCCCAGGGCACCGGGGAGCTGTTTTTT.

The chain combines TRBV10-3 with TRBJ2-3; D possibly corresponds to TRBD1 (5 bases). The length of the CDR3 is 15 residues. V lost 6 bases to trimming and J lost 0 bases, with 13 bases between them. Germline CDR1 and CDR2: ENHRY and SYGVKD. The CDR3 nucleotides read TGTGCCATCAGCTACGGACACCTTAGCACAGATACGCAGTATTTT. Protein: CAISYGHLSTDTQYF.

This clone is a singleton in its sample. The V call is TRBV2, the J call TRBJ2-2; TRBD2 matches at 9 bases. Trimming at V came to 6 bases and at J to 7 bases, leaving 6 bases not matched to a gene. CDR1 and CDR2 from the germline V gene are SNHLY and FYNNEI. The CDR3 consists of 14 residues. The CDR3 region has the DNA TGTGCCAGCAGGCCTAGCGGGGCGAACGGGGAGCTGTTTTTT. Encoded protein: CASRPSGANGELFF.

The J gene is TRBJ2-1, the V gene TRBV7-9; a weak D match, TRBD2 (5 bases). V lost 0 bases to trimming and J lost 12 bases, with 9 bases between them. The CDR3 runs 12 residues. Germline V gives CDR1 SEHNR, CDR2 FQNEAQ (reference sequence). This CDR3 is CASSLAEGRQFF. DNA of the CDR3: TGTGCCAGCAGCTTAGCCGAAGGGAGGCAGTTCTTC.

The rearrangement joins TRBV13 to TRBJ2-5, with no clear D. The CDR3 sequence is 14 residues long. The germline gives CDR1 PRHDT, CDR2 FYEKMQ (reference sequence). Trimming shortened V by 6 bases and J by 5 bases, and 16 bases separated the two germline ends. CDR3 DNA: TGTGCCAGCAGGGGCTGGGTCGATTCGGAGACCCAGTACTTC. It translates to CASRGWVDSETQYF.

CDR3 loop: CASSPPKPGGTDTQYF. The CDR3 nucleotides are TGTGCCAGCTCACCACCGAAGCCCGGAGGCACAGATACGCAGTATTTT. This chain uses TRBV18 with TRBJ2-3, with no clear D. The CDR3 covers 16 residues. Germline V gives CDR1 KGHSH, CDR2 LQKENI. V dropped 0 bases and J dropped 1 base, with 11 bases sitting between them.

V and J are TRBV10-3 and TRBJ2-5; possible D gene TRBD2, 5 bases. With 0 bases removed from V and 1 base from J, the gap between germline ends came to 9 bases. The CDR3 sequence is 15 residues long. CDR1 and CDR2 from the germline V gene are ENHRY and SYGVKD. This CDR3 is CAISESRGLQETQYF. CDR3 DNA sequence: TGTGCCATCAGTGAGTCGCGAGGGCTCCAAGAGACCCAGTACTTC.

The chain employs TRBV2 and TRBJ1-2, with D possibly matching TRBD1 (5 bases). Germline V gives CDR1 SNHLY, CDR2 FYNNEI. V was clipped by 7 bases and J by 6 bases, with 15 bases between them. The CDR3 contains 13 residues. The CDR3 DNA reads TGTGCCAGCATTGCCATTTTAGGGGATGGCTACACCTTC. As protein: CASIAILGDGYTF.

This sequence joins TRBV7-9 and TRBJ2-7; possibly TRBD1 for D (5 bases). V was clipped by 2 bases and J by 5 bases, with 16 bases between them. The CDR3 spans 15 residues. From germline, CDR1 is SEHNR and CDR2 FQNEAQ (reference sequence). CDR3 sequence reads: CASSLKGRRADEQYF. The CDR3 nucleotides read TGTGCCAGCAGCTTAAAAGGGCGCAGGGCTGACGAGCAGTACTTC.

The CDR3 protein is CASSLLISGSNEAFF. DNA of the CDR3: TGTGCCAGCAGCTTACTGATCTCCGGGTCCAACGAAGCTTTCTTT. J is TRBJ1-1 and V is TRBV7-9; D not resolved. The CDR3 spans 15 residues. V was trimmed by 2 bases and J by 8 bases, leaving 18 bases between them. Germline V gene lookup returns CDR1 SEHNR and CDR2 FQNEAQ (reference sequence).

The CDR3 here is CASSEYRRDGPQHF. Here the CDR3 DNA reads TGTGCCAGCAGTGAATATCGCCGGGATGGGCCCCAGCATTTT. This sequence joins TRBV25-1 and TRBJ1-5; D unclear. Germline CDR1 and CDR2: MGHDK and SYGVNS. The CDR3 sequence is 14 residues long. V was shortened by 0 bases and J by 9 bases, with 12 bases between the two germline ends.

The CDR3 sequence: CASSPAPNIGYTF. DNA for the CDR3: TGTGCCAGCAGCCCCGCCCCTAATATTGGCTACACCTTC. V usage is TRBV5-4 and J usage is TRBJ1-2; no firm D call. Trimming removed 4 bases at V and 7 bases at J, with 14 bases between. This CDR3 comprises 13 residues. Germline CDR1 SGHNT, CDR2 YYREEE (reference sequence).

The V gene is TRBV5-1, the J gene TRBJ2-5, with D perhaps TRBD2 (7 bases). Trimming shortened V by 2 bases and J by 1 base, and 15 bases separated the two germline ends. In germline, CDR1 is SGHRS, CDR2 YFSETQ. This CDR3 is built from 16 residues. The CDR3 here is CASSFTGGGAQETQYF. In DNA, the CDR3 is TGCGCCAGCAGCTTTACGGGGGGCGGGGCCCAAGAGACCCAGTACTTC.

The chain employs TRBV10-3 and TRBJ1-5; 7 positions agree with TRBD1. Germline lookup yields CDR1 ENHRY and CDR2 SYGVKD. This CDR3 is 15 amino acids long. The V gene end was trimmed by 3 bases and the J gene end by 3 bases; junction bases not matched to a gene: 5. The CDR3 protein is CAISDGTENNQPQHF. Written as DNA, the CDR3 is TGTGCCATCAGTGACGGGACAGAGAACAATCAGCCCCAGCATTTT.